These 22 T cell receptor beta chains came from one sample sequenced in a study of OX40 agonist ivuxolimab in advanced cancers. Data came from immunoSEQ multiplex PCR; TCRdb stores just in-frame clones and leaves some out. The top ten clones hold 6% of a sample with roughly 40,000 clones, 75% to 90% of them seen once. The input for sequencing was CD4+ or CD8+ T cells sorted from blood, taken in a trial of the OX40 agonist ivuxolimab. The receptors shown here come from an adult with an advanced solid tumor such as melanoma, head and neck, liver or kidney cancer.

The CDR3: CASSLEVTVNNEQFF. The CDR3 DNA sequence: TGTGCCAGCAGCTTAGAGGTGACAGTCAACAATGAGCAGTTCTTC. This chain links TRBV11-2 with TRBJ2-1; maybe TRBD1 (5 bases). V lost 0 bases, J lost 5 bases, and 11 bases lay in between. The CDR3 spans 15 residues. Germline values: CDR1 SGHAT, CDR2 FQNNGV.

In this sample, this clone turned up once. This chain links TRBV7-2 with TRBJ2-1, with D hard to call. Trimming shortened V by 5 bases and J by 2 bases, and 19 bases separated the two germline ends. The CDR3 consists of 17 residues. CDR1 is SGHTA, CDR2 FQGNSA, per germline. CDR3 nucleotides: TGTGCCAGCAGCCTTATCAACGGCGGAACTCCCTACAATGAGCAGTTCTTC. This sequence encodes CASSLINGGTPYNEQFF.

The CDR3 spells CASRTGGAGGYTF. CDR3 nucleotide sequence: TGTGCCTCCAGGACAGGGGGCGCAGGAGGCTACACCTTC. The V call is TRBV19, the J call TRBJ1-2; 11 bases fit TRBD1. Germline-derived CDR1 and CDR2 are LNHDA and SQIVND (reference sequence). The CDR3 totals 13 residues. The V gene end was trimmed by 11 bases and the J gene end by 8 bases; junction bases not matched to a gene: 10.

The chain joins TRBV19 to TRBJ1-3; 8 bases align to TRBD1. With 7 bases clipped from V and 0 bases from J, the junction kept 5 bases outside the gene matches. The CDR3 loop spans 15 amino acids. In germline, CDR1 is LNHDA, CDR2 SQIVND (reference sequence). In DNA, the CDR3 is TGTGCCAGTACCATGACAGGGGACTCTGGAAACACCATATATTTT. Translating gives CASTMTGDSGNTIYF.

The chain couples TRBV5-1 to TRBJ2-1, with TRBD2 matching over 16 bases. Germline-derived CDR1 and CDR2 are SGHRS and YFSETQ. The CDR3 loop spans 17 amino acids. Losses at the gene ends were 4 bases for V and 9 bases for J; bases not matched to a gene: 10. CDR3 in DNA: TGCGCCAGCAGCCCGTCCGGGACTAGCGGGAGGGCCACTGAGCAGTTCTTC. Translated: CASSPSGTSGRATEQFF.

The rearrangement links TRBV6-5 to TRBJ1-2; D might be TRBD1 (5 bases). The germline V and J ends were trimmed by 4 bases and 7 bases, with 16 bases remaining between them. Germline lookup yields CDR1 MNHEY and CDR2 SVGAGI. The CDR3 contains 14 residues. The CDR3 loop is CASSFRVGAAGYTF. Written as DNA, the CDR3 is TGTGCCAGCAGTTTTCGGGTAGGGGCGGCTGGCTACACCTTC.

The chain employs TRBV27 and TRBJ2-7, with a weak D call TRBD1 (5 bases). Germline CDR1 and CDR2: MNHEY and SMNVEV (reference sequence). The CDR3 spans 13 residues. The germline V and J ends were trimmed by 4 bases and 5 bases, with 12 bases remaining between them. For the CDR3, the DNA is TGTGCCAGCAGTTACCCAGGGAACAACGAGCAGTACTTC. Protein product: CASSYPGNNEQYF.

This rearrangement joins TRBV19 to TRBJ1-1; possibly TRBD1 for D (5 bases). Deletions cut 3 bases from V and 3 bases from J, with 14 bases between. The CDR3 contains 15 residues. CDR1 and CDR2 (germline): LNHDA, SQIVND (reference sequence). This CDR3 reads CASSMVGGGDTEAFF. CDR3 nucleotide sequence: TGTGCCAGTAGTATGGTGGGCGGGGGAGACACTGAAGCTTTCTTT.

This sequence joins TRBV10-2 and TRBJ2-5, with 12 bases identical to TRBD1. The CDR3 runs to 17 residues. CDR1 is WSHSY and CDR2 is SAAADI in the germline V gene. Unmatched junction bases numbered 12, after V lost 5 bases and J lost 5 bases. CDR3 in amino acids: CASSRGDRGRIGETQYF. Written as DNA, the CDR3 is TGCGCCAGCAGTCGGGGGGACAGGGGGCGCATCGGGGAGACCCAGTACTTC.

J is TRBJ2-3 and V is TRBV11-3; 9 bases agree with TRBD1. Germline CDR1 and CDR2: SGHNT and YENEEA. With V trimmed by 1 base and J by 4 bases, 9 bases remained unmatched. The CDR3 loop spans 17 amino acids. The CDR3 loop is CASSLGTGTGFPDTQYF. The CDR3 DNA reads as TGTGCCAGCAGCTTAGGCACCGGGACAGGGTTCCCAGATACGCAGTATTTT.

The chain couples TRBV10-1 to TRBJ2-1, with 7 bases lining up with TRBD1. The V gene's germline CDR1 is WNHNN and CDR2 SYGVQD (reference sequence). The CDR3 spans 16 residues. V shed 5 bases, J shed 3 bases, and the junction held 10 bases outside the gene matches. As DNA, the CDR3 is TGCGCCAGCAGTAAGACCACATCAGGGGGCTACAATGAGCAGTTCTTC. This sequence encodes CASSKTTSGGYNEQFF.

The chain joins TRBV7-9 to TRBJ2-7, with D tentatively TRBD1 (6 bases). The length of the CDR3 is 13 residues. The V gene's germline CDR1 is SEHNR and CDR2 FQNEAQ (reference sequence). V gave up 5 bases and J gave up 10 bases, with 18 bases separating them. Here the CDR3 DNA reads TGTGCCAGCAGCAAAGGGGACACGACTACCCAGTACTTC. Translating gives CASSKGDTTTQYF.

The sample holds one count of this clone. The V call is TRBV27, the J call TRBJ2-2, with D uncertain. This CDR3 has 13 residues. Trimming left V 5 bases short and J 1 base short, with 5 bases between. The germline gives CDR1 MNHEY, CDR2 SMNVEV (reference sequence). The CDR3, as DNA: TGTGCCAGCAGTGGCCGGAACACCGGGGAGCTGTTTTTT. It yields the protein CASSGRNTGELFF.

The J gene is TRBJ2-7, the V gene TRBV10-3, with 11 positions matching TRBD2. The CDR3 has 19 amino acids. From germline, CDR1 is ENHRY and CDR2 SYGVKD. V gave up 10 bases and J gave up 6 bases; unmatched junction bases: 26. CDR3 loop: CATSSGGLAEKVRKGEQYF. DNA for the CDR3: TGTGCCACCTCTTCGGGGGGACTAGCGGAGAAGGTAAGGAAGGGCGAGCAGTACTTC.

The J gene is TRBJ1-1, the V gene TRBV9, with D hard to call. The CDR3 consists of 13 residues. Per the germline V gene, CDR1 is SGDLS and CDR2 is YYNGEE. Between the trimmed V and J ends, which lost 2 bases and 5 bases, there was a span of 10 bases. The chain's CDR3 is CASSVAPTTEAFF. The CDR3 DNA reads TGTGCCAGCAGCGTCGCCCCCACGACTGAAGCTTTCTTT.

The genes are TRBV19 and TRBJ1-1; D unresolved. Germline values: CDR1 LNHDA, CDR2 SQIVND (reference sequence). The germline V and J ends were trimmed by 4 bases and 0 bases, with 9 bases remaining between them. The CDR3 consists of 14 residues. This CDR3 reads CASSTQILNTEAFF. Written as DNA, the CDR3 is TGTGCCAGTAGTACTCAGATTTTGAACACTGAAGCTTTCTTT.

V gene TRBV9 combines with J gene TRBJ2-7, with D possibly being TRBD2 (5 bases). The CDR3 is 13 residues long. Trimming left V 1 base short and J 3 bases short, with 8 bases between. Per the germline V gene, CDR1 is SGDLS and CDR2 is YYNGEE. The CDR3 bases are TGTGCCAGCAGCGTACTAGCTGGCTACGAGCAGTACTTC. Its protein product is CASSVLAGYEQYF.

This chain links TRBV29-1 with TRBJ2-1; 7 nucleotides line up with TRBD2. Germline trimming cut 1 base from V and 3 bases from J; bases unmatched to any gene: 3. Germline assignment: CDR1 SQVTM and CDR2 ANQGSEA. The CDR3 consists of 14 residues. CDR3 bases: TGCAGCGTTGAAGGGACTAGGTACTACAATGAGCAGTTCTTC. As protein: CSVEGTRYYNEQFF.

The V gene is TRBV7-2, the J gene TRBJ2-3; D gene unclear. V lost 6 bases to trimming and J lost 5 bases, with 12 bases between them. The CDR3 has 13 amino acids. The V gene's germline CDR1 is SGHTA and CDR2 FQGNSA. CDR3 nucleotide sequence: TGTGCCAGCAGACCTGTTAATATAGATACGCAGTATTTT. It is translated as CASRPVNIDTQYF.

In DNA form, the CDR3 reads TGTGCCAGCAGTAACTCCGGGACCTCAAGGGCTAGCGGCCCCGAGACCCAGTACTTC. This codes for CASSNSGTSRASGPETQYF. The gene calls are TRBV28 and TRBJ2-5; TRBD2 matches 7 bases. The CDR3 has 19 residues. CDR1 is MDHEN, CDR2 SYDVKM, per germline. After removal of 5 bases from V and 5 bases from J, the junction contained 23 bases not matched to a gene.

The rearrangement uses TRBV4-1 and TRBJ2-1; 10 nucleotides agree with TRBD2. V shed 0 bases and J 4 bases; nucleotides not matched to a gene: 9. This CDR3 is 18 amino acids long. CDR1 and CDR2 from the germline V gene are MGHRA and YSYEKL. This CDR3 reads CASSQDEGAGGRYNEQFF. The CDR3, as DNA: TGCGCCAGCAGCCAAGATGAGGGAGCGGGAGGGCGGTACAATGAGCAGTTCTTC.

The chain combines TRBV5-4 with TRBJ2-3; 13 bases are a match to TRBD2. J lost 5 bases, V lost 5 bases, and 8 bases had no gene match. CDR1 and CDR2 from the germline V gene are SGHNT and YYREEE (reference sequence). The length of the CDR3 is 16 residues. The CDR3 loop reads CASRSGLAGTIDTQYF. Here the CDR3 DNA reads TGTGCCAGCAGATCGGGACTAGCGGGAACTATAGATACGCAGTATTTT. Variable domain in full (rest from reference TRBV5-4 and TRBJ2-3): ETGVTQSPTHLIKTRGQQVTLRCSSQSGHNTVSWYQQALGQGPQFIFQYYREEENGRGNFPPRFSGLQFPNYSSELNVNALELDDSALYLCASRSGLAGTIDTQYFGPGTRLTVL.